One sample yielded the 28 T cell receptor beta chains listed below, sequenced in a study of a mutant IDH1 vaccine in newly diagnosed glioma. As to time point: week 11, during vaccination. Every single dose of the vaccine, 300 ug of mutant IDH1 20-mer peptide, came with topical imiquimod. Profiling relied on immunoSEQ multiplex PCR, and the TCRdb table lists in-frame clones only, not all of them. This sample has tens of thousands of clones, with 80% found just once. Their target antigens are unknown. The sample in question was PBMCs, obtained from a glioma patient whose treatment included an IDH1 peptide vaccine. These TCRs come from a man aged 50 to 59 with glioma.

The chain combines TRBV12-5 with TRBJ1-2; D is possibly TRBD1 (6 bases). The V gene's germline CDR1 is LGHNT and CDR2 FRNRAP. V was shortened by 7 bases and J by 4 bases, with 13 bases between the two germline ends. This CDR3 region has 13 residues. The CDR3 DNA reads as TGTGCTAGTGATAAACAGGGCGGCTATGGCTACACCTTC. It specifies CASDKQGGYGYTF.

This clone was recorded a few times. V gene TRBV4-2 combines with J gene TRBJ2-1, with D uncertain. This CDR3 has 14 amino acids. The ends were cut back, 1 base at V and 8 bases at J, with 12 bases in the middle. The germline gives CDR1 LGHNA, CDR2 YNFKEQ. The DNA of the CDR3 is TGTGCCAGCAGCCAAGGTGACTTTAATGATGAGCAGTTCTTC. Translating it yields CASSQGDFNDEQFF.

The chain uses TRBV7-2 and TRBJ2-7, with D unresolved. The CDR3 extends over 12 amino acids. The germline V gene has CDR1 SGHTA and CDR2 FQGNSA. Trimming pared 6 bases from V and 4 bases from J, leaving 10 bases between. As DNA, the CDR3 is TGTGCCAGCAGGATATTGGGGTACGAGCAGTACTTC. Protein sequence: CASRILGYEQYF. The full variable domain, rest sourced from reference TRBV7-2 and TRBJ2-7, is GAGVSQSPSNKVTEKGKDVELRCDPISGHTALYWYRQSLGQGLEFLIYFQGNSAPDKSGLPSDRFSAERTGGSVSTLTIQRTQQEDSAVYLCASRILGYEQYFGPGTRLTVT.

V and J are TRBV2 and TRBJ1-5; maybe TRBD1 (5 bases). The length of the CDR3 is 15 residues. Between the trimmed V and J ends, which lost 4 bases and 2 bases, there was a span of 12 bases. Per the germline V gene, CDR1 is SNHLY and CDR2 is FYNNEI. The chain's CDR3 is CASSVWQGGNQPQHF. The CDR3 DNA is TGTGCCAGCAGTGTATGGCAGGGCGGCAATCAGCCCCAGCATTTT.

This chain links TRBV6-1 with TRBJ1-5; no clear D. There are 14 residues in the CDR3. Between the trimmed V and J ends, which lost 1 base and 4 bases, there was a span of 8 bases. Germline V gene data show CDR1 as MNHNS and CDR2 as SASEGT. CDR3 coding DNA: TGTGCCAGCAGTGAAGGCTTGAGAAATCAGCCCCAGCATTTT. Translated, it gives CASSEGLRNQPQHF.

The V gene is TRBV28, the J gene TRBJ2-6; D is perhaps TRBD1 or TRBD2 (5 bases each). The CDR3 has 17 amino acids. The V end was cut by 6 bases, the J end by 1 base, with 16 bases between. Germline V CDR1 and CDR2: MDHEN, SYDVKM. The CDR3 loop reads CASRGRGRESGANVLTF. The DNA of the CDR3 is TGTGCCAGCAGAGGTCGGGGCAGGGAGTCTGGGGCCAACGTCCTGACTTTC.

This chain connects TRBV11-3 to TRBJ1-5; D is uncertain. The CDR3 loop spans 13 amino acids. Germline V gene sequence: CDR1 SGHNT, CDR2 YENEEA. V was trimmed by 5 bases and J by 8 bases, leaving 13 bases between them. The DNA for the CDR3 is TGTGCCAGCAGCCCATCTTTCACGGAGCCCCAGCATTTT. Its protein is CASSPSFTEPQHF.

The chain is built from TRBV21-1 and TRBJ2-7. TRBV21-1 is deemed a pseudogene. The CDR3 sequence is 10 residues long. CDR3: CASRTYEQYF. Written as DNA, the CDR3 is TGTGCCAGCAGGACCTACGAGCAGTACTTC.

Details on this clone: Compared with germline, one end of the junction differs, possibly owing to a read error. V and J are TRBV7-7 and TRBJ2-7; 8 bases match TRBD2. CDR3 length equals 19 residues. In germline, CDR1 is SSHAT, CDR2 FNYEAQ (reference sequence). CDR3 loop: CASSLGSLREEENCYEQYF. The CDR3 DNA reads TGTGCTAGCAGCTTAGGTTCATTGCGGGAGGAGGAAAACTGCTACGAGCAGTACTTC.

This chain joins TRBV6-5 and TRBJ2-1; either TRBD1 or TRBD2 may supply D (5 bases each). Germline loops: CDR1 MNHEY, CDR2 SVGAGI. Trimming removed 4 bases from V and 6 bases from J, with 19 bases in between. This CDR3 spans 16 amino acids. The DNA for the CDR3 is TGTGCCAGCAGTTCCGGGGACGCCACGAGGGGCAATGAGCAGTTCTTC. Translating it yields CASSSGDATRGNEQFF.

V gene TRBV6-5 combines with J gene TRBJ2-1; 7 nucleotides align to TRBD2. Losses at the gene ends were 7 bases for V and 10 bases for J; bases not matched to a gene: 13. This CDR3 region has 14 residues. Germline V gene lookup returns CDR1 MNHEY and CDR2 SVGAGI. CDR3: CASISTGGVSEQFF. The DNA for the CDR3 is TGTGCCAGCATTTCTACGGGAGGCGTGTCGGAGCAGTTCTTC.

The V gene is TRBV19, the J gene TRBJ2-2, with 9 bases aligning to TRBD2. CDR3 length equals 14 residues. Germline V CDR1 and CDR2: LNHDA, SQIVND (reference sequence). V lost 6 bases to trimming and J lost 3 bases; unmatched junction nucleotides: 2. This chain's CDR3 is CASRLAGDTGELFF. DNA for the CDR3: TGTGCCAGTAGATTAGCGGGAGACACCGGGGAGCTGTTTTTT.

V and J are TRBV6-4 and TRBJ2-2; possibly TRBD1 for D (6 bases). V shed 3 bases and J shed 4 bases, with 12 bases lying between them. The CDR3 sequence is 15 residues long. Germline V gives CDR1 MRHNA, CDR2 SNTAGT. CDR3 sequence reads: CASSEQGVGTGELFF. The CDR3 coding sequence is TGTGCCAGCAGTGAACAGGGCGTAGGCACCGGGGAGCTGTTTTTT.

This clone was recorded only once. Other DNA sequences of this sample code for an identical CDR3. The chain combines TRBV7-2 with TRBJ2-1; 11 nucleotides agree with TRBD2. Germline CDR1 and CDR2: SGHTA and FQGNSA. This CDR3 is 15 amino acids long. J gave up 4 bases and V 4 bases, and 3 bases lay outside the gene matches. In nucleotides, the CDR3 is TGTGCCAGCAGCTACCTAGCGGGGGGTTACAATGAGCAGTTCTTC. It specifies CASSYLAGGYNEQFF.

The chain recombines TRBV5-4 with TRBJ2-7; the D gene is possibly TRBD2 (6 bases). The CDR3 covers 13 residues. Germline CDR1 is SGHNT and CDR2 is YYREEE (reference sequence). Trimming cost V 2 bases and J 6 bases, with 12 bases left between them. CDR3 protein: CASSFGTSIEQYF. The CDR3 DNA reads TGTGCCAGCAGCTTTGGGACTTCCATCGAGCAGTACTTC.

The CDR3 nucleotides are TGCGCCAGCAGCCAAAACACTGCTGAAGCTTTCTTT. It translates to CASSQNTAEAFF. The rearrangement joins TRBV4-1 to TRBJ1-1; D uncertain. Germline V gene sequence: CDR1 MGHRA, CDR2 YSYEKL. The length of the CDR3 is 12 residues. The germline V and J ends were trimmed by 2 bases and 6 bases, with 7 bases remaining between them.

Only one count was recorded for this clone. This chain uses TRBV27 with TRBJ2-7; 8 nucleotides agree with TRBD2. After removal of 6 bases from V and 3 bases from J, the junction contained 4 bases not matched to a gene. The CDR3 contains 13 residues. Germline V CDR1 and CDR2: MNHEY, SMNVEV (reference sequence). The CDR3 spells CASRDSGNYEQYF. The CDR3 region has the DNA TGTGCCAGCAGGGATAGCGGGAACTACGAGCAGTACTTC.

The chain recombines TRBV6-5 with TRBJ2-7; TRBD2 aligns across 8 bases. V trimming: 5 bases; J trimming: 2 bases; junction bases outside the gene matches: 8. The CDR3 covers 15 residues. Germline lookup yields CDR1 MNHEY and CDR2 SVGAGI. CDR3 sequence (DNA): TGTGCCAGCAGTCCTCCGGGGGGGCGAGCCTACGAGCAGTACTTC. Translated, it gives CASSPPGGRAYEQYF.

The chain carries TRBV6-1 and TRBJ1-1, with D perhaps matching TRBD1 (6 bases). Per germline, CDR1 MNHNS and CDR2 SASEGT. V lost 6 bases to trimming and J lost 5 bases, with 16 bases between them. The CDR3 covers 14 residues. In DNA, the CDR3 is TGTGCCAGCAGCGTCAGGGGAAGGGGAACTGAAGCTTTCTTT. Translating gives CASSVRGRGTEAFF.

This chain links TRBV10-3 with TRBJ1-5; D perhaps matches TRBD1 (5 bases). CDR1 is ENHRY and CDR2 is SYGVKD in the germline V gene. The V end was cut by 0 bases, the J end by 3 bases, with 9 bases between. This CDR3 has 15 residues. CDR3 amino acids: CAISESGTYNQPQHF. As DNA, the CDR3 is TGTGCCATCAGTGAGTCCGGGACTTACAATCAGCCCCAGCATTTT.

The chain links TRBV11-1 to TRBJ2-7; D is possibly TRBD2 (6 bases). V was trimmed by 5 bases and J by 4 bases, leaving 21 bases between them. In germline, CDR1 is SGHAT, CDR2 FQDESV (reference sequence). The CDR3 sequence is 16 residues long. The CDR3 DNA sequence: TGTGCCAGCAGCCCGTTCGGACTGGACTATCGTTACGAGCAGTACTTC. Encoded protein: CASSPFGLDYRYEQYF.

This rearrangement joins TRBV5-1 to TRBJ2-1; 8 bases line up with TRBD2. CDR3 length equals 15 residues. Trimming removed 5 bases from V and 6 bases from J; junction bases left unmatched: 10. The germline gives CDR1 SGHRS, CDR2 YFSETQ. The CDR3 sequence is CASRPEVAGFNEQFF. The CDR3 DNA follows: TGCGCCAGCAGACCCGAGGTAGCGGGGTTCAATGAGCAGTTCTTC.

DNA for the CDR3: TGTGCCACCAGCAGAGAGATCGGGACAGGGGGGGTGGACACTGAAGCTTTCTTT. This translates into CATSREIGTGGVDTEAFF. The chain combines TRBV15 with TRBJ1-1, with 11 nucleotides matching TRBD1. This CDR3 is built from 18 residues. Trimming cost V 0 bases and J 3 bases; bases outside gene matches: 9. The germline CDR1 and CDR2 sequences are LNHNV and YYDKDF (reference sequence). The entire variable domain, with the rest obtained from reference TRBV15 and TRBJ1-1, is as follows: DAMVIQNPRYQVTQFGKPVTLSCSQTLNHNVMYWYQQKSSQAPKLLFHYYDKDFNNEADTPDNFQSRRPNTSFCFLDIRSPGLGDTAMYLCATSREIGTGGVDTEAFFGQGTRLTVV.

V is TRBV28 and J is TRBJ2-3, with 14 bases that match TRBD2. The J segment lost 5 bases and the V segment lost 7 bases, leaving 8 bases of the junction unmatched. CDR1 and CDR2 from the germline V gene are MDHEN and SYDVKM. This CDR3 is 16 amino acids long. In DNA form, the CDR3 reads TGTGCCAGCACCCGGACTAGCGGGAGGCGGGGAGATACGCAGTATTTT. This codes for CASTRTSGRRGDTQYF.

This chain links TRBV7-9 with TRBJ2-1; 9 bases align to TRBD2. The germline V gene encodes CDR1 SEHNR and CDR2 FQNEAQ (reference sequence). V lost 1 base and J lost 5; bases outside the gene matches: 3. The CDR3 loop spans 15 amino acids. For the CDR3, the DNA is TGTGCCAGCAGCTTAGGACTAGCGGCCAACAATGAGCAGTTCTTC. Encoded protein: CASSLGLAANNEQFF.

The chain joins TRBV29-1 to TRBJ2-5; 7 positions match TRBD1. Trimming removed 3 bases from V and 5 bases from J; junction bases left unmatched: 9. CDR1 is SQVTM, CDR2 ANQGSEA, per germline. This CDR3 region has 14 residues. The chain's CDR3 is CSVDTPTGSETQYF. CDR3 DNA sequence: TGCAGCGTTGACACCCCGACAGGGTCGGAGACCCAGTACTTC.

The V and J genes are TRBV7-9 and TRBJ1-1; TRBD1 agrees at 7 bases. With V trimmed by 4 bases and J by 1 base, 3 bases remained unmatched. Germline-derived CDR1 and CDR2 are SEHNR and FQNEAQ (reference sequence). The CDR3 contains 14 residues. The CDR3 spells CASSSRTGNTEAFF. CDR3 nucleotide sequence: TGTGCCAGCAGCTCTAGGACAGGGAACACTGAAGCTTTCTTT.

J is TRBJ1-4 and V is TRBV4-1, with TRBD1 identical over 8 bases. CDR1 and CDR2 (germline): MGHRA, YSYEKL. Trimming at V came to 3 bases and at J to 0 bases, leaving 6 bases not matched to a gene. The CDR3 contains 17 residues. For the CDR3, the DNA is TGCGCCAGCAGCCAGCCCGGACAGGGCACAACTAATGAAAAACTGTTTTTT. This codes for CASSQPGQGTTNEKLFF.